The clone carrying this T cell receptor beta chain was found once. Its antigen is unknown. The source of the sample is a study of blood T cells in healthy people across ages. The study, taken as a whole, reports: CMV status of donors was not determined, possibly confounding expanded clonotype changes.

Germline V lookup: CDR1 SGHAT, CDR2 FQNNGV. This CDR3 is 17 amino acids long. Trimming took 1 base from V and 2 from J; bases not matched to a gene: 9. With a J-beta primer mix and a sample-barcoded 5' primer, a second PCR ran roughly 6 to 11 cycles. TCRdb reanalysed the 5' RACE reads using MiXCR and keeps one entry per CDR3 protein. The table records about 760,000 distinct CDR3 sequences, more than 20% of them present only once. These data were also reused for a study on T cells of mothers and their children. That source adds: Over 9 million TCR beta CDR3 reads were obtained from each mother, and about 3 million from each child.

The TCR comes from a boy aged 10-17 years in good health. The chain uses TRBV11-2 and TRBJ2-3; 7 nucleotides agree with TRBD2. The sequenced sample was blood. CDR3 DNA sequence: TGTGCCAGCAGCTTAGCGGGCGGGGGATCGACCACAGATACGCAGTATTTT. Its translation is CASSLAGGGSTTDTQYF.